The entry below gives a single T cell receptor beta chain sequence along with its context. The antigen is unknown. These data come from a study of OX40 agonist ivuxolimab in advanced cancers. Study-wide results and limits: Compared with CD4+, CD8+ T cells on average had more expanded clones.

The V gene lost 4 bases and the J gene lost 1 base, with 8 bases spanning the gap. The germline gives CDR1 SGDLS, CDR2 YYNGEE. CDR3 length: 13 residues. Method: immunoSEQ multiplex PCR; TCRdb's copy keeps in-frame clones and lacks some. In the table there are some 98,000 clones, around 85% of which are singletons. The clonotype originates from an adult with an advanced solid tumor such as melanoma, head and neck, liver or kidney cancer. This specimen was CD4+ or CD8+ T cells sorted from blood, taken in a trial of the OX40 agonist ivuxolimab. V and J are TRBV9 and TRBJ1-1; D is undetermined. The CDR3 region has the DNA TGTGCCAGCAGCTCCCGACAGAACACTGAAGCTTTCTTT. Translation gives CASSSRQNTEAFF.